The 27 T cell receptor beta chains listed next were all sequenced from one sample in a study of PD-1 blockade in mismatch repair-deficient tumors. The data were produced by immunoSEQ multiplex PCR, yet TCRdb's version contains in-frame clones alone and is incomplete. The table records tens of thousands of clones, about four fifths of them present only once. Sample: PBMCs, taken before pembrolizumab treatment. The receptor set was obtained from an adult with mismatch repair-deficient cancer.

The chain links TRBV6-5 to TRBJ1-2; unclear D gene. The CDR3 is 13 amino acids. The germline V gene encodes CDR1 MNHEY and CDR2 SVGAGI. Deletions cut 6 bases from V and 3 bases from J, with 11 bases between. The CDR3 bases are TGTGCCAGCAGCTCAGGACTTTACTATGGCTACACCTTC. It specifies CASSSGLYYGYTF.

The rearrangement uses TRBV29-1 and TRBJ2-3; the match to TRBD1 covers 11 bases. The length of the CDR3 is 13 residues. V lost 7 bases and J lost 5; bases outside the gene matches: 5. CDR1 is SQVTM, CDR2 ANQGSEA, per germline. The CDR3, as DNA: TGCAGCGCCCGGGACAGGGGGAGAGATACGCAGTATTTT. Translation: CSARDRGRDTQYF.

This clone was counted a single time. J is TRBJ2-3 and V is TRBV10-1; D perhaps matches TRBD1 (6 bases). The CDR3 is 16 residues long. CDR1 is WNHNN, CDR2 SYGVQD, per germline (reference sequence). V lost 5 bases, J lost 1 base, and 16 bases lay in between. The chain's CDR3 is CASSPLQGKGTDTQYF. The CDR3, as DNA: TGCGCCAGCAGTCCGCTACAGGGTAAAGGCACAGATACGCAGTATTTT.

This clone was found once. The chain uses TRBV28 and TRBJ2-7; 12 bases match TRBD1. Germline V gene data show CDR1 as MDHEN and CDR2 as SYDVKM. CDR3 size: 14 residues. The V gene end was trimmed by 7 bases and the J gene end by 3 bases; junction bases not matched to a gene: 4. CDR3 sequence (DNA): TGTGCCAGCACCCGGGACAGGGGGCTCTACGAGCAGTACTTC. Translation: CASTRDRGLYEQYF.

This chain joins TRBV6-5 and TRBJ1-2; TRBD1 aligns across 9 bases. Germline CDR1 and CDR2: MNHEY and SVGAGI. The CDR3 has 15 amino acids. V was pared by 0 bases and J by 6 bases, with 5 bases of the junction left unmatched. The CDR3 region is CASSYSGTGTNGYTF. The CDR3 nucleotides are TGTGCCAGCAGTTACTCGGGGACAGGGACCAATGGCTACACCTTC.

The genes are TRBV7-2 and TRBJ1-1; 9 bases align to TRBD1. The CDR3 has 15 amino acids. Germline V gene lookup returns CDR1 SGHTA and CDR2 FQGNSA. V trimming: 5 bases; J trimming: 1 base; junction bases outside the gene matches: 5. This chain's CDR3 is CASSLGTGWNTEAFF. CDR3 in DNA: TGTGCCAGCAGCCTTGGGACAGGGTGGAACACTGAAGCTTTCTTT.

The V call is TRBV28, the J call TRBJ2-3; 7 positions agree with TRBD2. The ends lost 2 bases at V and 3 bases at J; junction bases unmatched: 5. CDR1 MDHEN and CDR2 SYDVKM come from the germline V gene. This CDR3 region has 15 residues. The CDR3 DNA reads TGTGCCAGCAGTTTAGGCGGGAGTGATACAGATACGCAGTATTTT. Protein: CASSLGGSDTDTQYF. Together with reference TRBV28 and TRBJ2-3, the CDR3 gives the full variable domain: DVKVTQSSRYLVKRTGEKVFLECVQDMDHENMFWYRQDPGLGLRLIYFSYDVKMKEKGDIPEGYSVSREKKERFSLILESASTNQTSMYLCASSLGGSDTDTQYFGPGTRLTVL.

CDR3 amino acids: CASSPGDTRSYEQYF. The CDR3 nucleotides are TGTGCCAGCAGCCCCGGGGACACAAGATCCTACGAGCAGTACTTC. The V and J genes are TRBV28 and TRBJ2-7; tentatively, D is TRBD1 (6 bases). The CDR3 runs to 15 residues. Germline V lookup: CDR1 MDHEN, CDR2 SYDVKM. V was cut by 6 bases and J by 1 base, with 16 bases left in between.

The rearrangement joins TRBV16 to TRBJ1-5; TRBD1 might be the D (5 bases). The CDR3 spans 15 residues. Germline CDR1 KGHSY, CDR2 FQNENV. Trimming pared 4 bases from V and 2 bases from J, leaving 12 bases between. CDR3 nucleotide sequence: TGTGCCAGCAGCCCCTCCGGGGGACGCAATCAGCCCCAGCATTTT. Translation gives CASSPSGGRNQPQHF.

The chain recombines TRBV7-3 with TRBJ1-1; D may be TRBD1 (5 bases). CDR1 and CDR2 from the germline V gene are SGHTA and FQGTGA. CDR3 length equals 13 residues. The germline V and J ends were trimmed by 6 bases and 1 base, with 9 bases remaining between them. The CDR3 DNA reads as TGTGCCAGCAGGGGCCAGGGGAACACTGAAGCTTTCTTT. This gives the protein CASRGQGNTEAFF.

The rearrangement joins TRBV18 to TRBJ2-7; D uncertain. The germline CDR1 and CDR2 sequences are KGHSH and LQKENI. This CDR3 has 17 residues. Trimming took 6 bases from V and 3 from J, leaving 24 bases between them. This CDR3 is CASSPLGGTRGDYEQYF. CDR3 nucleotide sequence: TGTGCCAGCTCCCCCCTCGGTGGTACCCGAGGAGACTACGAGCAGTACTTC.

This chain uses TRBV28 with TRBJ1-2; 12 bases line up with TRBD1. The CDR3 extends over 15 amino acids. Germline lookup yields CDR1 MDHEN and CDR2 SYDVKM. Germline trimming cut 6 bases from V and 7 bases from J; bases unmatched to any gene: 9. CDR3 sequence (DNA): TGTGCCAGCAGCCAAACCGGGACAGGGGGCGGTGGCTACACCTTC. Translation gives CASSQTGTGGGGYTF.

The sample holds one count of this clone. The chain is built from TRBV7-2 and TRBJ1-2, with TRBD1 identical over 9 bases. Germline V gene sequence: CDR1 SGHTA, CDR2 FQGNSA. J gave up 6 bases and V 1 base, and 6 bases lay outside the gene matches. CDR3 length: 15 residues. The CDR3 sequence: CASSLVGDRGDGYTF. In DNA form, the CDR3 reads TGTGCCAGCAGCTTAGTTGGCGACAGGGGGGATGGCTACACCTTC.

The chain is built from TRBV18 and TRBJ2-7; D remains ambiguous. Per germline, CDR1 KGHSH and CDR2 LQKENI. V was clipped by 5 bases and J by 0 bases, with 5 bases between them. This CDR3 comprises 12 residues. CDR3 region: CASSSSSYEQYF. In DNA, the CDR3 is TGTGCCAGCTCATCGAGCTCCTACGAGCAGTACTTC.

This CDR3 reads CASVRRGTEAFF. CDR3 DNA sequence: TGTGCCAGCGTGAGGCGGGGGACTGAAGCTTTCTTT. The chain is built from TRBV2 and TRBJ1-1; tentative D call: TRBD1 (5 bases). This CDR3 has 12 residues. Germline values: CDR1 SNHLY, CDR2 FYNNEI. V lost 8 bases, J lost 5 bases, and 12 bases lay in between.

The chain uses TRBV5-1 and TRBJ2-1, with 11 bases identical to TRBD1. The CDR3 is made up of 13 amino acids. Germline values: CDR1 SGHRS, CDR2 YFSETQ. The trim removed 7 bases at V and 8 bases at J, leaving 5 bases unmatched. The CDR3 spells CASGTGGRDEQFF. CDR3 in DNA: TGCGCCAGCGGGACAGGGGGAAGAGATGAGCAGTTCTTC. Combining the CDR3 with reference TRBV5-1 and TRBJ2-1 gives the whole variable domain KAGVTQTPRYLIKTRGQQVTLSCSPISGHRSVSWYQQTPGQGLQFLFEYFSETQRNKGNFPGRFSGRQFSNSRSEMNVSTLELGDSALYLCASGTGGRDEQFFGPGTRLTVL.

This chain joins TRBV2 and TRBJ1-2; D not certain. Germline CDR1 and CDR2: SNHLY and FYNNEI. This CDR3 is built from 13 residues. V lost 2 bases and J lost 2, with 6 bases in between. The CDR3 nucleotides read TGTGCCAGCAGTGAATCTTCGAACTATGGCTACACCTTC. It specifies CASSESSNYGYTF. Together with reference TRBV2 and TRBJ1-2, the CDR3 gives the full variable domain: EPEVTQTPSHQVTQMGQEVILRCVPISNHLYFYWYRQILGQKVEFLVSFYNNEISEKSEIFDDQFSVERPDGSNFTLKIRSTKLEDSAMYFCASSESSNYGYTFGSGTRLTVV.

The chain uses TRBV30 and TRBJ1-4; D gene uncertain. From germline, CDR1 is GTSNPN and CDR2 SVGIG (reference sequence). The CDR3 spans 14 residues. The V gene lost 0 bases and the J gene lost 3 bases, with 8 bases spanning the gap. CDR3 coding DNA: TGTGCCTGGAGTGTGGAGCGCGCTAATGAAAAACTGTTTTTT. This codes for CAWSVERANEKLFF.

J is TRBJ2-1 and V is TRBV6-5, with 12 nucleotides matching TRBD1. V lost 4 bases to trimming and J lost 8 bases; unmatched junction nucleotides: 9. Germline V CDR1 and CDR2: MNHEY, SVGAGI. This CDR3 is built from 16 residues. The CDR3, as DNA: TGTGCCAGCAGTTTTTCCGGGACAGGGGGCTTCTATGAGCAGTTCTTC. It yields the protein CASSFSGTGGFYEQFF.

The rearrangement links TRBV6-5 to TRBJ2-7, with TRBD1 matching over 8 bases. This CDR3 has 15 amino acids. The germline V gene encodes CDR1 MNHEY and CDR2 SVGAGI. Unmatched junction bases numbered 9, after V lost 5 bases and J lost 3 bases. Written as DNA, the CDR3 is TGTGCCAGCAGTCTCCGGGACAGGTGGGACTACGAGCAGTACTTC. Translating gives CASSLRDRWDYEQYF.

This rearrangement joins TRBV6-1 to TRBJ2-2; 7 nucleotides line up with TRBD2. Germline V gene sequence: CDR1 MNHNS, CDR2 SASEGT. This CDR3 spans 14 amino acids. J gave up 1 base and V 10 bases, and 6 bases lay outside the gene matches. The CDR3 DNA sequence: TGTGCCACCCCTGTAGCGGGGAACACCGGGGAGCTGTTTTTT. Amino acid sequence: CATPVAGNTGELFF.

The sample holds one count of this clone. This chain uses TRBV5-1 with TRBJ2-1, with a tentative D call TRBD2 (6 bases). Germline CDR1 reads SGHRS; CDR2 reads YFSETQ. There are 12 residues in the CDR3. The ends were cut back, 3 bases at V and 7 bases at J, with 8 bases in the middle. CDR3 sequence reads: CASSWEANEQFF. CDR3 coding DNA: TGCGCCAGCAGCTGGGAGGCTAATGAGCAGTTCTTC.

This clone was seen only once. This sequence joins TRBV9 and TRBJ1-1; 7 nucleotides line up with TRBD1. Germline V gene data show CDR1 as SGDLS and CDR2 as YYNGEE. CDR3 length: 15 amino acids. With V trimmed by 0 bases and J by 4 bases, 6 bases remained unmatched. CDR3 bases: TGTGCCAGCAGCGTAGCCGGGACAGCGGCCACTGAAGCTTTCTTT. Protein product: CASSVAGTAATEAFF.

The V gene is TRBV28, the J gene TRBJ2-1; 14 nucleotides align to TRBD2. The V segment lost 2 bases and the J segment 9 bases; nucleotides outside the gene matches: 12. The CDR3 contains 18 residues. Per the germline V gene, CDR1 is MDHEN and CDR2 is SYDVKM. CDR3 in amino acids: CASSLEPGLAGVRGEQFF. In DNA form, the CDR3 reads TGTGCCAGCAGTTTAGAGCCGGGACTAGCGGGAGTAAGAGGTGAGCAGTTCTTC.

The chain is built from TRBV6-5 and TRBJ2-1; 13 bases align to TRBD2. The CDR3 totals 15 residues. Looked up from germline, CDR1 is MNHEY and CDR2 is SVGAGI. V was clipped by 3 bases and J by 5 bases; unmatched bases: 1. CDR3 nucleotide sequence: TGTGCCAGCAGTTATGGACTAGCGGGGGACAATGAGCAGTTCTTC. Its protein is CASSYGLAGDNEQFF.

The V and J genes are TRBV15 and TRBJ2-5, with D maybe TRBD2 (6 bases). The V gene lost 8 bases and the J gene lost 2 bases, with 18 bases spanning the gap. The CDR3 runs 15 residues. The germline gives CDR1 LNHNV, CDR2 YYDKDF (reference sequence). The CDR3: CATGKKGSGQETQYF. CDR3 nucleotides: TGTGCCACCGGGAAAAAGGGTAGCGGTCAAGAGACCCAGTACTTC.

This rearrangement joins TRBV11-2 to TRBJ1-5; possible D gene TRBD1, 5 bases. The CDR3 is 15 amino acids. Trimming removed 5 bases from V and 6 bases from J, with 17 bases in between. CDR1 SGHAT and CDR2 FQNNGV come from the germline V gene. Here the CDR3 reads CASSPGPGSGQPQHF. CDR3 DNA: TGTGCCAGCAGCCCCGGCCCAGGGTCAGGTCAGCCCCAGCATTTT. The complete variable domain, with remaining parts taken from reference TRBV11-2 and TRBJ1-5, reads EAGVAQSPRYKIIEKRQSVAFWCNPISGHATLYWYQQILGQGPKLLIQFQNNGVVDDSQLPKDRFSAERLKGVDSTLKIQPAKLEDSAVYLCASSPGPGSGQPQHFGDGTRLSIL.